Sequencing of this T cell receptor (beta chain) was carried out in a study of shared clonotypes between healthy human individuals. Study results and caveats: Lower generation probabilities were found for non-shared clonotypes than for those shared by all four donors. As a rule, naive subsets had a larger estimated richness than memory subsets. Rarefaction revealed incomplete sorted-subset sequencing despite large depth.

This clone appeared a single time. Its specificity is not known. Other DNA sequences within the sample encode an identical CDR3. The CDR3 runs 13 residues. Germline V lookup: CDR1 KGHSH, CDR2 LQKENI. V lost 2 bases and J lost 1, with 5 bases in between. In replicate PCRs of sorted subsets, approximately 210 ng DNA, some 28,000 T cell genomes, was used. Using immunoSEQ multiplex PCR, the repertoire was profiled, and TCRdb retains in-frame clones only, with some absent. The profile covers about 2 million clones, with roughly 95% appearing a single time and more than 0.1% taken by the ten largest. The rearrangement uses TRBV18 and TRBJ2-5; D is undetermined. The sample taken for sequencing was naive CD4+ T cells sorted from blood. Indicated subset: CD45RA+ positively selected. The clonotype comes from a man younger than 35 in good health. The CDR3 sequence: CASSPVAQETQYF. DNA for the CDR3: TGTGCCAGCTCACCAGTGGCCCAAGAGACCCAGTACTTC.